These T cell receptor beta chains were read from a single sample in a study of cytomegalovirus exposure and HLA in healthy donors. Libraries were prepared by immunoSEQ multiplex PCR; TCRdb keeps only in-frame clonotypes and omits some of them. The sample contains 100,000 to 150,000 clones, around 77% of which appear only once. The specimen sequenced was PBMCs. The receptors derive from a human donor in good health. The CDR3 runs from the conserved cysteine through the conserved F or W. A D gene is named only where the DNA matches it firmly. Clone size is not always given. Where it is, it says once, few, many or a class for expanded clones.

clone_size: once
v_call: TRBV7-6
d_call: .
j_call: TRBJ2-3
cdr3_aa: CASSLTGFTDTQYF
cdr3_nt: TGTGCCAGCAGCTTAACAGGGTTCACAGATACGCAGTATTTT

clone_size: .
v_call: TRBV9
d_call: .
j_call: TRBJ2-6
cdr3_aa: CASSVEGLGANVLTF
cdr3_nt: TGTGCCAGCAGCGTAGAGGGACTTGGGGCCAACGTCCTGACTTTC

clone_size: few
v_call: TRBV9
d_call: .
j_call: TRBJ2-1
cdr3_aa: CASSVVDFDSRDQYNEQFF
cdr3_nt: TGTGCCAGCAGCGTAGTAGATTTCGATAGCCGTGATCAGTACAATGAGCAGTTCTTC

clone_size: .
v_call: TRBV27
d_call: TRBD2
j_call: TRBJ2-1
cdr3_aa: CASSPSGTSGNEQFF
cdr3_nt: TGTGCCAGCAGTCCCAGCGGGACTAGTGGCAATGAGCAGTTCTTC

clone_size: .
v_call: TRBV27
d_call: .
j_call: TRBJ2-2
cdr3_aa: CASRWGGTGGLFF
cdr3_nt: TGTGCCAGCCGTTGGGGCGGGACCGGGGGGCTGTTTTTT

clone_size: .
v_call: TRBV10-3
d_call: .
j_call: TRBJ1-3
cdr3_aa: CAISESPGSSGNTIYF
cdr3_nt: TGTGCCATCAGTGAGTCTCCGGGGAGCTCTGGAAACACCATATATTTT

clone_size: .
v_call: TRBV15
d_call: .
j_call: TRBJ2-7
cdr3_aa: CATSRDSSAPYEQYF
cdr3_nt: TGTGCCACCAGCAGAGATTCCAGCGCACCCTACGAGCAGTACTTC

clone_size: .
v_call: TRBV2
d_call: TRBD2
j_call: TRBJ2-1
cdr3_aa: CASSGGSSGRPGEQFF
cdr3_nt: TGTGCCAGCAGTGGTGGGTCTAGCGGGAGGCCGGGTGAGCAGTTCTTC

clone_size: .
v_call: TRBV5-1
d_call: TRBD2
j_call: TRBJ2-1
cdr3_aa: CASSLDGSSGRISEQFF
cdr3_nt: TGCGCCAGCAGCTTGGATGGGTCTAGCGGGAGGATAAGTGAGCAGTTCTTC

clone_size: .
v_call: TRBV27
d_call: TRBD1
j_call: TRBJ1-1
cdr3_aa: CASRGRDRVVTTEAFF
cdr3_nt: TGTGCCAGCAGAGGAAGGGACAGGGTTGTGACAACTGAAGCTTTCTTT

clone_size: .
v_call: TRBV15
d_call: TRBD1
j_call: TRBJ1-3
cdr3_aa: CATSGEQGVPGNTIYF
cdr3_nt: TGTGCCACCAGCGGGGAACAGGGGGTCCCTGGAAACACCATATATTTT

clone_size: few
v_call: TRBV19
d_call: TRBD2
j_call: TRBJ2-7
cdr3_aa: CASSIGPAGGIYEQYF
cdr3_nt: TGTGCCAGTAGTATTGGTCCAGCGGGGGGGATCTACGAGCAGTACTTC

clone_size: .
v_call: TRBV27
d_call: .
j_call: TRBJ2-7
cdr3_aa: CASSLSHGGLYEQYF
cdr3_nt: TGTGCCAGCAGTTTATCCCATGGCGGTCTCTACGAGCAGTACTTC

clone_size: .
v_call: TRBV6-1
d_call: TRBD2
j_call: TRBJ2-1
cdr3_aa: CASKGLVDEQFF
cdr3_nt: TGTGCCAGCAAGGGACTAGTGGATGAGCAGTTCTTC